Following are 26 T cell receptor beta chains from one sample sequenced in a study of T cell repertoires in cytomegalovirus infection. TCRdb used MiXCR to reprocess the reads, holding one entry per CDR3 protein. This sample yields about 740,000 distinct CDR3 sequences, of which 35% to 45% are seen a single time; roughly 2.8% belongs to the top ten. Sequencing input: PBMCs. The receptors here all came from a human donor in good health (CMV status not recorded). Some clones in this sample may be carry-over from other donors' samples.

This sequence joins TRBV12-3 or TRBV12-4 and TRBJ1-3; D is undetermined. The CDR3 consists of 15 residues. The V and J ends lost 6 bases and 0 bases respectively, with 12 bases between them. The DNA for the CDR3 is TGTGCCAGCAGCTACCCGGGGTCCTCTGGAAACACCATATATTTT. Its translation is CASSYPGSSGNTIYF.

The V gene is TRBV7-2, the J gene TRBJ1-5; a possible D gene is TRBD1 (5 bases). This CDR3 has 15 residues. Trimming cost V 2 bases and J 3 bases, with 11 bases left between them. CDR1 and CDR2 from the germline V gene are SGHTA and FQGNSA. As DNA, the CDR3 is TGTGCCAGCAGCTTACGCGCAGGGATCAATCAGCCCCAGCATTTT. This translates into CASSLRAGINQPQHF.

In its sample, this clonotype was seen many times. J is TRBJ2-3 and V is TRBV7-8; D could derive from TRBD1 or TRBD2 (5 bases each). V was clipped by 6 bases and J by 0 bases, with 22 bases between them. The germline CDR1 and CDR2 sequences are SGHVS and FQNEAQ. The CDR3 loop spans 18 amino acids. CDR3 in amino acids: CASRFSSGARKSTDTQYF. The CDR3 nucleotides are TGTGCCAGCAGGTTCAGTTCCGGGGCCCGTAAGAGCACAGATACGCAGTATTTT.

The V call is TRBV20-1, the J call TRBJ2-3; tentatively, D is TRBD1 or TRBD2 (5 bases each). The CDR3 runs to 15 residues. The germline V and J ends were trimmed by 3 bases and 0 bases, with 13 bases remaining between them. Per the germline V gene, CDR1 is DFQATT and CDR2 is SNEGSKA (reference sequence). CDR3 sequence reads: CSASPAGRSTDTQYF. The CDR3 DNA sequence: TGCAGTGCTAGTCCGGCAGGGAGAAGCACAGATACGCAGTATTTT.

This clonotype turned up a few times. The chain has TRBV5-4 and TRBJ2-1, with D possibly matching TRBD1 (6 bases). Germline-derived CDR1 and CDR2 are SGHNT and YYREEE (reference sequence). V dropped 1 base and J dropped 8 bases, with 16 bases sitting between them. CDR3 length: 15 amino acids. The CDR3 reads CASSLPGQRVDEQFF. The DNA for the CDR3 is TGTGCCAGCAGCTTGCCCGGACAGAGGGTTGATGAGCAGTTCTTC.

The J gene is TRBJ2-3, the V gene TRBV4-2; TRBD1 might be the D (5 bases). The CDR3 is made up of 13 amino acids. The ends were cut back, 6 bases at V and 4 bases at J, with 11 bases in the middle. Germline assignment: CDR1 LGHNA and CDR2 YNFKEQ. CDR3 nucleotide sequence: TGTGCCAGCAGATCAGGGTACGCAGATACGCAGTATTTT. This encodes CASRSGYADTQYF.

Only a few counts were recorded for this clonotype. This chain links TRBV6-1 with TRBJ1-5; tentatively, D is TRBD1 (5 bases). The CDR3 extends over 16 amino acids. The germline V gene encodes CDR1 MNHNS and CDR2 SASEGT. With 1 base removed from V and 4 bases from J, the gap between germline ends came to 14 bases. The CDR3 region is CASSEVGGTPNQPQHF. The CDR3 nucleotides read TGTGCCAGCAGTGAAGTGGGGGGAACACCGAATCAGCCCCAGCATTTT.

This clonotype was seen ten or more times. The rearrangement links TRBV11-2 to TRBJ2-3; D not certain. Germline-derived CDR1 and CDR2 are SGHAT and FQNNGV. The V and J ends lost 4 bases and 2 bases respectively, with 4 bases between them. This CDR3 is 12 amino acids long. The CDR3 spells CASSSTTDTQYF. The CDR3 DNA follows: TGTGCCAGCAGCTCCACCACAGATACGCAGTATTTT.

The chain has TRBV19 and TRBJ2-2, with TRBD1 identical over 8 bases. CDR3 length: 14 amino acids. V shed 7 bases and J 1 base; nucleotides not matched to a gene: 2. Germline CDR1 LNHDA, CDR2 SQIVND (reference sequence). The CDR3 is CASKDRENTGELFF. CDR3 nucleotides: TGTGCCAGTAAGGACAGGGAGAACACCGGGGAGCTGTTTTTT.

CDR3 region: CASSVGLAGGEQFF. CDR3 coding DNA: TGTGCCAGCAGCGTTGGACTAGCGGGAGGGGAGCAGTTCTTC. This sequence joins TRBV7-2 and TRBJ2-1, with TRBD2 identical over 15 bases. The CDR3 length is 14 residues. Germline assignment: CDR1 SGHTA and CDR2 FQGNSA. J gave up 10 bases and V 5 bases, and 3 bases lay outside the gene matches. Based on the CDR3 plus reference TRBV7-2 and TRBJ2-1, the full variable domain is GAGVSQSPSNKVTEKGKDVELRCDPISGHTALYWYRQSLGQGLEFLIYFQGNSAPDKSGLPSDRFSAERTGGSVSTLTIQRTQQEDSAVYLCASSVGLAGGEQFFGPGTRLTVL.

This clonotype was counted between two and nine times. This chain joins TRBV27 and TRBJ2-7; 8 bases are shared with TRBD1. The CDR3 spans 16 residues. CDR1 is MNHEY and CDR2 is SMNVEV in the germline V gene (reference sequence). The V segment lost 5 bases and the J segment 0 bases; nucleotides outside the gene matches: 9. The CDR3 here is CASSRTGTGLSYEQYF. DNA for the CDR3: TGTGCCAGCAGTCGAACCGGGACAGGCCTCTCCTACGAGCAGTACTTC.

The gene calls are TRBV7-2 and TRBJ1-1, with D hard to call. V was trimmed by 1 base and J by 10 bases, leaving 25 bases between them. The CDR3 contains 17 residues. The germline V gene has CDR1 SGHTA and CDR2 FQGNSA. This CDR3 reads CASSLGFSVLSVRVAFF. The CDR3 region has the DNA TGTGCCAGCAGCTTAGGTTTTTCGGTACTTTCCGTTAGGGTAGCTTTCTTT.

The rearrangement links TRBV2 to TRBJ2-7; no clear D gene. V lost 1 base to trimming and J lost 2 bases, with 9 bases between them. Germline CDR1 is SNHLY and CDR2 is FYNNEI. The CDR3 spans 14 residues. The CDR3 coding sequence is TGTGCCAGCAGTGAAGGCGGTCAGCCCTACGAGCAGTACTTC. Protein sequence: CASSEGGQPYEQYF.

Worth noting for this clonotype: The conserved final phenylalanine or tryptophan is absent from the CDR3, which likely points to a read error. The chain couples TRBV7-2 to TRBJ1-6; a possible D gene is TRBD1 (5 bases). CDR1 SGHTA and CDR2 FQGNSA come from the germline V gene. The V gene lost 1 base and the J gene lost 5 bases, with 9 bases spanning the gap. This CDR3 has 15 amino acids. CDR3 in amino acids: CASSLDRRNNSPLHS. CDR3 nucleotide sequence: TGTGCCAGCAGCTTAGACAGGAGAAATAATTCACCCCTCCACTCT.

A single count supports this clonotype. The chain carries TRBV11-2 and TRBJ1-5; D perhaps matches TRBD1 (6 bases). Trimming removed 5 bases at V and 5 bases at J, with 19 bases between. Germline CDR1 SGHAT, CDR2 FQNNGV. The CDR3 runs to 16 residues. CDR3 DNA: TGTGCCAGCAGCAGTCTGGGGGCAGGTGGGTATCAGCCCCAGCATTTT. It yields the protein CASSSLGAGGYQPQHF.

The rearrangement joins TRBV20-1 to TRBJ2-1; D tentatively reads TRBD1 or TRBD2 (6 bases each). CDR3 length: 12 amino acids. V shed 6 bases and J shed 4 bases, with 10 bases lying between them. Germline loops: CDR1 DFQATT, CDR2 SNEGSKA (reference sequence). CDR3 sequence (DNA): TGCAGTGCCGGGGGCTTATACAATGAGCAGTTCTTC. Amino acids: CSAGGLYNEQFF.

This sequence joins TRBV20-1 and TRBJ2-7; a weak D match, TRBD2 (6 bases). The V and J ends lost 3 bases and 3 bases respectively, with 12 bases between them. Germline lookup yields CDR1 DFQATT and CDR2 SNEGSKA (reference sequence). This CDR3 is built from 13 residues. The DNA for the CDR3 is TGCAGTGCTAGGGGGACTGGGAACTACGAGCAGTACTTC. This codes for CSARGTGNYEQYF.

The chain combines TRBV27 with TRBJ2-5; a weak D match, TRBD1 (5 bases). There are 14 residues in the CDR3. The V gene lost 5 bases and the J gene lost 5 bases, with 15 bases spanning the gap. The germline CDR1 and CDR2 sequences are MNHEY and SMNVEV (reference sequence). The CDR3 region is CASSGPGLGETQYF. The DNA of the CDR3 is TGTGCCAGCAGTGGTCCAGGGTTGGGGGAGACCCAGTACTTC.

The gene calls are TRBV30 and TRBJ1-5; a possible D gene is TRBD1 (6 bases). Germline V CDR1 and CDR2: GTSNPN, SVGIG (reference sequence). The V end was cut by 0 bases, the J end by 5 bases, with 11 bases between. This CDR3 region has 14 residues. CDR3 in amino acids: CAWSVSTGHQPQHF. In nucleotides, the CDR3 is TGTGCCTGGAGTGTTAGTACAGGGCATCAGCCCCAGCATTTT.

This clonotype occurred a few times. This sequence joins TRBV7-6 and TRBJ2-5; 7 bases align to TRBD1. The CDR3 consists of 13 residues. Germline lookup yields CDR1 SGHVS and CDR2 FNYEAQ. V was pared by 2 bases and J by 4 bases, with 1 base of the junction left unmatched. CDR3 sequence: CASSLRTGETQYF. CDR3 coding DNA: TGTGCCAGCAGCTTAAGGACAGGAGAGACCCAGTACTTC. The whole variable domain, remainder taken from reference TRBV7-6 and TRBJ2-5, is GAGVSQSPRYKVTKRGQDVALRCDPISGHVSLYWYRQALGQGPEFLTYFNYEAQQDKSGLPNDRFSAERPEGSISTLTIQRTEQRDSAMYRCASSLRTGETQYFGPGTRLLVL.

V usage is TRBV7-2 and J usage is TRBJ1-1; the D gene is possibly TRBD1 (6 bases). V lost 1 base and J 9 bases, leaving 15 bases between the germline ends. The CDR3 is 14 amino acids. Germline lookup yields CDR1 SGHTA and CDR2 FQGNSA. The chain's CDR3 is CASSLEGGDSKAFF. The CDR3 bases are TGTGCCAGCAGCTTAGAAGGGGGTGATTCGAAAGCTTTCTTT.

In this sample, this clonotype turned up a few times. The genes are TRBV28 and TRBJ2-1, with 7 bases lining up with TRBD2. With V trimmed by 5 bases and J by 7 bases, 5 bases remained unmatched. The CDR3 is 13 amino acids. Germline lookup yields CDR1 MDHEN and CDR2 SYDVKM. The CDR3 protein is CASSRTRRNEQFF. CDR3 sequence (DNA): TGTGCCAGCAGTCGGACTAGGCGGAATGAGCAGTTCTTC.

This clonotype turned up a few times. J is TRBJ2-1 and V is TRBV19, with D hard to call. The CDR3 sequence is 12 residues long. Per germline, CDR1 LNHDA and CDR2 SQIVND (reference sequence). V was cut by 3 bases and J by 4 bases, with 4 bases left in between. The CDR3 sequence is CASSIPYNEQFF. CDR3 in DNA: TGTGCCAGTAGTATTCCATACAATGAGCAGTTCTTC.

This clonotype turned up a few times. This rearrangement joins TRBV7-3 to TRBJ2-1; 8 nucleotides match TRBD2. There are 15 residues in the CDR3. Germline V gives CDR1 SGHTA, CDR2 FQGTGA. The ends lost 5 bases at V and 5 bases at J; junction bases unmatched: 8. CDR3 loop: CASSNLAGPNNEQFF. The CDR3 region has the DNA TGTGCCAGCAGCAACTTAGCGGGGCCAAACAATGAGCAGTTCTTC.

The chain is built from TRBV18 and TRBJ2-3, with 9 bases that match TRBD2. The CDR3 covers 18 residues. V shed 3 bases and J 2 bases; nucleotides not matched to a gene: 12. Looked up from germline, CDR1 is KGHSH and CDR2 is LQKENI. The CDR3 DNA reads TGTGCCAGCTCACCCCTCCCCCGAGCTAGCGGGGCCACAGATACGCAGTATTTT. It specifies CASSPLPRASGATDTQYF.

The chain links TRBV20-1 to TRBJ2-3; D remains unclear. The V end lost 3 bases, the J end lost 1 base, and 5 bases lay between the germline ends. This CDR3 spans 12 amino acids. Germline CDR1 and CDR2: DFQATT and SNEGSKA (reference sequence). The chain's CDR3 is CSASVGTDTQYF. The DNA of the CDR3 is TGCAGTGCTAGTGTCGGCACAGATACGCAGTATTTT.